The 14 T cell receptor beta chains below all came from one sample that was sequenced in a study of blood T cell repertoires in COVID-19. Clones were sequenced by immunoSEQ multiplex PCR, and TCRdb holds only the in-frame ones, with some missing. Found here are around 150,000 clones, roughly 90% of them singletons; the top ten hold about 11%. The sample consisted of peripheral blood. The receptors shown here come from a man in his fifties or sixties with active or convalescent COVID-19.

CDR3 sequence: CAWIVRLHPRGNTEAFF. The CDR3 region has the DNA TGTGCCTGGATAGTCCGCCTCCATCCGCGGGGCAACACTGAAGCTTTCTTT. The chain couples TRBV30 to TRBJ1-1, with a tentative D call TRBD1 (5 bases). V dropped 4 bases and J dropped 2 bases, with 23 bases sitting between them. The germline gives CDR1 GTSNPN, CDR2 SVGIG (reference sequence). The CDR3 extends over 17 amino acids.

The chain links TRBV5-1 to TRBJ2-3, with D possibly being TRBD2 (5 bases). The CDR3 is made up of 14 amino acids. Germline V CDR1 and CDR2: SGHRS, YFSETQ. V dropped 1 base and J dropped 2 bases, with 8 bases sitting between them. CDR3 bases: TGCGCCAGCAGCTTGAGCGGTATCACAGATACGCAGTATTTT. Its protein is CASSLSGITDTQYF.

The V and J genes are TRBV5-1 and TRBJ2-3, with D perhaps TRBD1 (5 bases). CDR3 size: 15 residues. Germline loops: CDR1 SGHRS, CDR2 YFSETQ. The germline V and J ends were trimmed by 3 bases and 1 base, with 12 bases remaining between them. The chain's CDR3 is CASSSGARGTDTQYF. CDR3 sequence (DNA): TGCGCCAGCAGCTCTGGGGCGCGAGGCACAGATACGCAGTATTTT.

The V gene is TRBV3-1 (or the pseudogene TRBV3-2), the J gene TRBJ2-5; D possibly corresponds to TRBD1 (5 bases). CDR1 and CDR2 (germline): LGHDT, YNNKEL (reference sequence). Trimming left V 5 bases short and J 7 bases short, with 11 bases between. The CDR3 length is 12 residues. Written as DNA, the CDR3 is TGTGCCAGCAGCTACCAGGGCGTGACCCAGTACTTC. Translation gives CASSYQGVTQYF.

The V gene is TRBV25-1, the J gene TRBJ1-6; D unresolved. Germline loops: CDR1 MGHDK, CDR2 SYGVNS. The length of the CDR3 is 17 residues. V lost 1 base, J lost 0 bases, and 10 bases lay in between. The CDR3 here is CASSESGRSSYNSPLHF. The CDR3 DNA sequence: TGTGCCAGCAGTGAATCCGGGAGGAGCTCCTATAATTCACCCCTCCACTTT. Drawing the rest from reference TRBV25-1 and TRBJ1-6, the complete variable domain is EADIYQTPRYLVIGTGKKITLECSQTMGHDKMYWYQQDPGMELHLIHYSYGVNSTEKGDLSSESTVSRIRTEHFPLTLESARPSHTSQYLCASSESGRSSYNSPLHFGNGTRLTVT.

This chain connects TRBV19 to TRBJ1-4, with 8 bases that match TRBD1. V dropped 7 bases and J dropped 0; count of bases not matched to a gene: 13. Germline CDR1 is LNHDA and CDR2 is SQIVND (reference sequence). There are 18 residues in the CDR3. CDR3 region: CASTLTGTGLATNEKLFF. DNA of the CDR3: TGTGCCAGTACTCTCACCGGGACAGGTCTCGCAACTAATGAAAAACTGTTTTTT.

This chain's CDR3 is CASSLPSSYEQYF. As DNA, the CDR3 is TGTGCCAGCAGCTTACCGAGCTCCTACGAGCAGTACTTC. The chain links TRBV5-8 to TRBJ2-7; D gene ambiguous. V gave up 2 bases and J gave up 0 bases, with 6 bases separating them. The germline gives CDR1 SGHTS, CDR2 YDEGEE. The CDR3 is 13 residues long.

This chain connects TRBV28 to TRBJ2-1; 11 positions agree with TRBD2. The trim removed 6 bases at V and 0 bases at J, leaving 1 base unmatched. From germline, CDR1 is MDHEN and CDR2 SYDVKM. This CDR3 region has 15 residues. The CDR3 region has the DNA TGTGCCAGCAGCACTAGCGGGGGCTCCTACAATGAGCAGTTCTTC. It encodes CASSTSGGSYNEQFF.

V is TRBV6-5 and J is TRBJ1-2; the match to TRBD1 covers 7 bases. Germline lookup yields CDR1 MNHEY and CDR2 SVGAGI. The CDR3 is 15 amino acids. J was trimmed by 8 bases and V by 4 bases; bases with no gene match: 13. The CDR3 loop is CASSFRQGKPLGYTF. The CDR3, as DNA: TGTGCCAGCAGTTTTCGACAGGGTAAACCCTTGGGCTACACCTTC.

The genes are TRBV24-1 and TRBJ2-3, with a possible D match to TRBD2 (6 bases). V was trimmed by 5 bases and J by 4 bases, leaving 12 bases between them. The CDR3 has 14 amino acids. Germline CDR1 reads KGHDR; CDR2 reads SFDVKD. In nucleotides, the CDR3 is TGTGCCACCAGTGGCGAAGGAGGGCCAGATACGCAGTATTTT. Amino acid sequence: CATSGEGGPDTQYF.

This chain links TRBV28 with TRBJ2-3; TRBD2 matches at 14 bases. CDR1 MDHEN and CDR2 SYDVKM come from the germline V gene. The CDR3 consists of 18 residues. Losses at the gene ends were 2 bases for V and 5 bases for J; bases not matched to a gene: 9. The CDR3 reads CASSLGKTSGRDIDTQYF. DNA for the CDR3: TGTGCCAGCAGTTTAGGGAAGACTAGCGGGAGGGATATAGATACGCAGTATTTT.

The chain joins TRBV28 to TRBJ1-5, with unresolved D. This CDR3 contains 14 residues. Trimming pared 5 bases from V and 4 bases from J, leaving 12 bases between. Germline V gene lookup returns CDR1 MDHEN and CDR2 SYDVKM. The CDR3 sequence is CASSPKPGNQPQHF. The CDR3 coding sequence is TGTGCCAGCAGTCCAAAACCCGGGAATCAGCCCCAGCATTTT. Full variable domain (rest looked up from reference TRBV28 and TRBJ1-5): DVKVTQSSRYLVKRTGEKVFLECVQDMDHENMFWYRQDPGLGLRLIYFSYDVKMKEKGDIPEGYSVSREKKERFSLILESASTNQTSMYLCASSPKPGNQPQHFGDGTRLSIL.

The chain links TRBV5-1 to TRBJ2-6; TRBD2 aligns across 7 bases. Germline-derived CDR1 and CDR2 are SGHRS and YFSETQ. This CDR3 spans 21 amino acids. V gave up 2 bases and J gave up 0 bases; unmatched junction bases: 17. CDR3 protein: CASSLGRGVTRQPSGANVLTF. DNA for the CDR3: TGCGCCAGCAGCTTAGGTCGGGGGGTTACTCGTCAACCCTCTGGGGCCAACGTCCTGACTTTC.

The chain is built from TRBV10-3 and TRBJ1-6; TRBD1 matches at 8 bases. Losses at the gene ends were 8 bases for V and 6 bases for J; bases not matched to a gene: 6. The CDR3 length is 14 residues. CDR1 is ENHRY and CDR2 is SYGVKD in the germline V gene. CDR3 region: CAISGGQGNSPLHF. CDR3 coding DNA: TGTGCCATCTCCGGTGGACAGGGTAATTCACCCCTCCACTTT.